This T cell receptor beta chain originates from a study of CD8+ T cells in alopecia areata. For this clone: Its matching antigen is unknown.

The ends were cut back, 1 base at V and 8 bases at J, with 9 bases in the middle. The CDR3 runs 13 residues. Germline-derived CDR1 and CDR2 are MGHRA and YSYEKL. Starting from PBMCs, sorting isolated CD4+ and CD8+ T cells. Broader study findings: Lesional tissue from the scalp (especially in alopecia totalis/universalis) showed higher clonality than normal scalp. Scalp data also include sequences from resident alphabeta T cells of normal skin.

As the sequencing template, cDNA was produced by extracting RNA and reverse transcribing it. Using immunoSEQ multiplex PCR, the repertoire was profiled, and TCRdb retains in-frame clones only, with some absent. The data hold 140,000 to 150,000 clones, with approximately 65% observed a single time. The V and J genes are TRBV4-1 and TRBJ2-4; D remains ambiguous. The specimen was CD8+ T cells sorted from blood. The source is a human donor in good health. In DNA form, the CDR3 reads TGCGCCAGCAGCCAAGGTCTAGACGACATTCAGTACTTC. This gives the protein CASSQGLDDIQYF.